This TCR beta chain was documented in a study of T cells in localized non-small cell lung cancer. Whole-study findings and limits: Uninvolved neighboring lung showed the greatest T cell clonality, exceeding tumor. Increased T cell density in blood showed an association with longer overall survival.

Repertoires were generated with immunoSEQ multiplex PCR, while TCRdb's copy carries only in-frame clones and drops some. The sample consists of about 2,900 clones, 25% of them appearing once. Sample share makes this clone medium-sized. What it binds is not known. Other DNA sequences in the same sample also yield this CDR3. Specimen: lung tumor tissue, collected before any cancer treatment. This TCR was recovered from a male donor at least 60 years old with stage III lung adenocarcinoma.

In DNA form, the CDR3 reads TGTGCCAGCAGTTACTCGCCCGGGGGGGACACTGAAGCTTTCTTT. Its translation is CASSYSPGGDTEAFF. The rearrangement links TRBV6-8 to TRBJ1-1; TRBD1 is a possible D gene (5 bases). The CDR3 length is 15 residues. The germline gives CDR1 MNHGY, CDR2 SAAAGT. The V end lost 0 bases, the J end lost 3 bases, and 11 bases lay between the germline ends.